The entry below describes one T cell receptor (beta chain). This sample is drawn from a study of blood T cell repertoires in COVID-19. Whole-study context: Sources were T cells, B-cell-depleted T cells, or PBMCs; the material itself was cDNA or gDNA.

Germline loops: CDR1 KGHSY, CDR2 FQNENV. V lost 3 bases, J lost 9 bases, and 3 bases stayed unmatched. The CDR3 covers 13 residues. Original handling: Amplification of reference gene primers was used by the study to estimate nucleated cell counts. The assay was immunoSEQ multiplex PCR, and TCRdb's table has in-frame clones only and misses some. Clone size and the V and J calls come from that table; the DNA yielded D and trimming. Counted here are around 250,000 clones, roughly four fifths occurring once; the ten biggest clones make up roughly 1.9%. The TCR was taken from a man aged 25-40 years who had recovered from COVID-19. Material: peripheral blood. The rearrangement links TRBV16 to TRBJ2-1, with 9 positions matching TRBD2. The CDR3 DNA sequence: TGTGCCAGCAGCCATTCTAGCGGGGTTGAGCAGTTCTTC. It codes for CASSHSSGVEQFF.